Described below is a single T cell receptor (beta chain) sequence and its context. The CDR3 length is 15 residues. Germline V lookup: CDR1 MNHEY, CDR2 SMNVEV (reference sequence). Trimming took 6 bases from V and 10 from J; bases not matched to a gene: 13. The sample is drawn from a study of blood T cell repertoires in COVID-19. Produced via immunoSEQ multiplex PCR; TCRdb's table is partial and in-frame only. In the table there are about 140,000 clones, 87% of which are singletons. The sequence derives from a man between 60 and 75 years old who had recovered from COVID-19. The J gene is TRBJ1-4, the V gene TRBV27, with TRBD1 matching 8 bases. Material for sequencing was PBMCs or T cells enriched from blood (not recorded which). CDR3 nucleotide sequence: TGTGCCAGCAGCCAAAATGGACAGGGAGGGCGAAAACTGTTTTTT. This gives the protein CASSQNGQGGRKLFF.